Presented here are 25 T cell receptor beta chains from one specimen sequenced in a study of blood T cell repertoires in COVID-19. Sequenced by immunoSEQ multiplex PCR; TCRdb stores in-frame clones only, minus some. The data hold more than 85,000 clones, with roughly 81% observed a single time. The sample consisted of peripheral blood. These receptor sequences come from a woman in her 70s with acute or convalescent COVID-19.

This sequence joins TRBV19 and TRBJ2-6; 10 bases match TRBD2. Germline V gene lookup returns CDR1 LNHDA and CDR2 SQIVND (reference sequence). The V gene end was trimmed by 3 bases and the J gene end by 0 bases; junction bases not matched to a gene: 8. The CDR3 runs to 19 residues. The CDR3 sequence: CASSMLSGGPLSGANVLTF. The CDR3 coding sequence is TGTGCCAGTAGTATGCTTAGCGGGGGGCCCCTCTCTGGGGCCAACGTCCTGACTTTC.

The rearrangement uses TRBV6-6 and TRBJ1-4; a weak D match, TRBD1 (6 bases). CDR1 is MNHNY, CDR2 SVGAGI, per germline (reference sequence). The CDR3 contains 17 residues. The V and J ends lost 5 bases and 7 bases respectively, with 23 bases between them. In DNA form, the CDR3 reads TGTGCCAGCAGTCCGGACAGTGGTTATGTCGCGAGTGAAAAACTGTTTTTT. Encoded protein: CASSPDSGYVASEKLFF.

The chain links TRBV7-2 to TRBJ2-7; D unclear. This CDR3 is 14 amino acids long. In germline, CDR1 is SGHTA, CDR2 FQGNSA. Trimming cost V 6 bases and J 0 bases, with 12 bases left between them. Written as DNA, the CDR3 is TGTGCCAGCAGGTCCACTCCGAGCTCCTACGAGCAGTACTTC. It specifies CASRSTPSSYEQYF.

This sequence joins TRBV6-6 and TRBJ2-7; no firm D call. V lost 2 bases and J 4 bases, leaving 12 bases between the germline ends. Germline V gene data show CDR1 as MNHNY and CDR2 as SVGAGI (reference sequence). There are 14 residues in the CDR3. The CDR3 region has the DNA TGTGCCAGCAGTTACGAAGCTTACAGTTACGAGCAGTACTTC. Protein sequence: CASSYEAYSYEQYF.

V usage is TRBV18 and J usage is TRBJ1-1, with a possible D match to TRBD1 (5 bases). This CDR3 has 13 amino acids. Looked up from germline, CDR1 is KGHSH and CDR2 is LQKENI. V lost 0 bases, J lost 8 bases, and 10 bases lay in between. For the CDR3, the DNA is TGTGCCAGCTCACCACCGGGGCGGGGAGAAGCTTTCTTT. It is translated as CASSPPGRGEAFF.

This clone was recorded a few times. V gene TRBV19 combines with J gene TRBJ1-1; D uncertain. This CDR3 contains 13 residues. Trimming removed 2 bases at V and 9 bases at J, with 13 bases between. The V gene's germline CDR1 is LNHDA and CDR2 SQIVND (reference sequence). The DNA of the CDR3 is TGTGCCAGTAGTATATCGCCGACTCCACAAGCTTTCTTT. As protein: CASSISPTPQAFF.

This chain joins TRBV10-3 and TRBJ2-1; tentatively, D is TRBD2 (6 bases). The CDR3 has 15 amino acids. V was cut by 4 bases and J by 3 bases, with 13 bases left in between. Per germline, CDR1 ENHRY and CDR2 SYGVKD. CDR3 sequence reads: CAISGRDFSYNEQFF. CDR3 DNA sequence: TGTGCCATCAGTGGCCGGGACTTCAGCTACAATGAGCAGTTCTTC.

The chain uses TRBV29-1 and TRBJ2-1; the match to TRBD1 covers 10 bases. Trimming took 3 bases from V and 0 from J; bases not matched to a gene: 11. The CDR3 is 18 residues long. Per germline, CDR1 SQVTM and CDR2 ANQGSEA. The CDR3 region has the DNA TGCAGCGTTGATGGCGGGACAGGGGCCACCAGCTCCTACAATGAGCAGTTCTTC. Its protein is CSVDGGTGATSSYNEQFF.

V usage is TRBV28 and J usage is TRBJ1-2; TRBD1 agrees at 11 bases. In germline, CDR1 is MDHEN, CDR2 SYDVKM. V dropped 10 bases and J dropped 7; count of bases not matched to a gene: 14. This CDR3 is built from 15 residues. The CDR3 is CATWTGGGGLVGYTF. CDR3 nucleotides: TGTGCCACCTGGACAGGGGGCGGCGGGTTGGTTGGCTACACCTTC.

V gene TRBV18 combines with J gene TRBJ1-6, with D possibly matching TRBD1 (6 bases). The germline CDR1 and CDR2 sequences are KGHSH and LQKENI. The ends were cut back, 2 bases at V and 11 bases at J, with 19 bases in the middle. This CDR3 spans 16 amino acids. CDR3 coding DNA: TGTGCCAGCTCACCAACAATGGCCAGGGGCCAGGCACCCCTCCACTTT. Translating it yields CASSPTMARGQAPLHF.

The chain uses TRBV5-1 and TRBJ2-2; D not resolved. CDR1 and CDR2 from the germline V gene are SGHRS and YFSETQ. The V end lost 3 bases, the J end lost 3 bases, and 6 bases lay between the germline ends. The CDR3 has 13 residues. CDR3 nucleotides: TGCGCCAGCAGCTCCGTCTACACCGGGGAGCTGTTTTTT. Its protein product is CASSSVYTGELFF.

The rearrangement links TRBV4-3 to TRBJ2-7; possibly TRBD2 for D (5 bases). Per germline, CDR1 LGHNA and CDR2 YSLEER. The ends were cut back, 4 bases at V and 2 bases at J, with 18 bases in the middle. The CDR3 spans 16 residues. CDR3 in DNA: TGCGCCAGCAGCCTCGTAGCGTCGATCCCGGCCTACGAGCAGTACTTC. Amino acid sequence: CASSLVASIPAYEQYF.

The chain links TRBV6-6 to TRBJ1-1; D is perhaps TRBD1 (6 bases). Germline CDR1 is MNHNY and CDR2 is SVGAGI (reference sequence). V shed 2 bases and J shed 3 bases, with 13 bases lying between them. The CDR3 is 15 amino acids. This CDR3 reads CASSYGWGQDTEAFF. CDR3 nucleotides: TGTGCCAGCAGTTACGGTTGGGGGCAGGACACTGAAGCTTTCTTT.

DNA of the CDR3: TGTGCCAGCTCCTATATTAGCGGGGGGGCCGGCAATGAGCAGTTCTTC. Its translation is CASSYISGGAGNEQFF. The J gene is TRBJ2-1, the V gene TRBV18, with 11 bases lining up with TRBD2. This CDR3 is 16 amino acids long. Trimming removed 6 bases from V and 6 bases from J; junction bases left unmatched: 10. Germline V gene data show CDR1 as KGHSH and CDR2 as LQKENI.

The V call is TRBV6-2 or TRBV6-3, the J call TRBJ1-6, with D perhaps matching TRBD1 (5 bases). This CDR3 is built from 16 residues. Between the trimmed V and J ends, which lost 2 bases and 0 bases, there was a span of 8 bases. Looked up from germline, CDR1 is MNHEY and CDR2 is SVGEGT. The CDR3 spells CASSYGGHSYNSPLHF. The CDR3 bases are TGTGCCAGCAGTTACGGCGGACACTCCTATAATTCACCCCTCCACTTT.

This clone was observed a single time. The V call is TRBV28, the J call TRBJ2-3; TRBD2 aligns across 14 bases. The germline CDR1 and CDR2 sequences are MDHEN and SYDVKM. V shed 5 bases and J 6 bases; nucleotides not matched to a gene: 10. The CDR3 sequence is 17 residues long. CDR3 sequence (DNA): TGTGCCAGCAGTCCCCACGGACTAGCGGGGGGAACTGATACGCAGTATTTT. Residues: CASSPHGLAGGTDTQYF.

V usage is TRBV6-2 or TRBV6-3 and J usage is TRBJ1-1; D is possibly TRBD1 (6 bases). The CDR3 is 16 residues long. The germline V and J ends were trimmed by 0 bases and 4 bases, with 15 bases remaining between them. In germline, CDR1 is MNHEY, CDR2 SVGEGT. The CDR3 loop is CASSYSREKGGTEAFF. CDR3 DNA: TGTGCCAGCAGTTACTCCCGAGAGAAAGGGGGCACTGAAGCTTTCTTT.

The chain combines TRBV7-8 with TRBJ2-5, with a tentative D call TRBD1 (5 bases). Germline V CDR1 and CDR2: SGHVS, FQNEAQ. Trimming cost V 1 base and J 2 bases, with 8 bases left between them. There are 14 residues in the CDR3. CDR3 DNA sequence: TGTGCCAGCAGCTTAGGTCGACAGCAAGAGACCCAGTACTTC. Amino acids: CASSLGRQQETQYF.

The chain recombines TRBV21-1 with TRBJ2-7; TRBD1, the table's D call, was not compared with the DNA. TRBV21-1 is a known pseudogene. This CDR3 comprises 15 residues. DNA for the CDR3: TGTGCCAGCAGCAAAAAACAGGGGCCTCCCTACGAGCAGTACTTC. Protein product: CASSKKQGPPYEQYF.

V is TRBV10-3 and J is TRBJ2-3; the D gene is possibly TRBD2 (6 bases). Trimming removed 4 bases at V and 6 bases at J, with 20 bases between. The germline V gene encodes CDR1 ENHRY and CDR2 SYGVKD. This CDR3 region has 16 residues. CDR3 in DNA: TGTGCCATCAGTGGCCCACCCGATACTAGCTCGGATACGCAGTATTTT. This encodes CAISGPPDTSSDTQYF.

CDR3 sequence: CSAMGQVIAFF. The CDR3 DNA sequence: TGCAGTGCTATGGGACAGGTGATAGCTTTCTTT. The chain uses TRBV20-1 and TRBJ1-1, with 8 bases identical to TRBD1. Trimming at V came to 4 bases and at J to 10 bases, leaving 5 bases not matched to a gene. The CDR3 extends over 11 amino acids. The germline CDR1 and CDR2 sequences are DFQATT and SNEGSKA (reference sequence).

The chain couples TRBV4-3 to TRBJ1-5, with D perhaps matching TRBD1 (5 bases). The germline V gene encodes CDR1 LGHNA and CDR2 YSLEER. The CDR3 consists of 15 residues. Trimming removed 0 bases from V and 1 base from J, with 7 bases in between. The CDR3 coding sequence is TGCGCCAGCAGCCAAGATGGGGGGAGCAATCAGCCCCAGCATTTT. It is translated as CASSQDGGSNQPQHF.

The J gene is TRBJ1-1, the V gene TRBV7-9, with TRBD1 matching over 7 bases. This CDR3 contains 16 residues. V gave up 5 bases and J gave up 1 base; unmatched junction bases: 10. CDR1 is SEHNR, CDR2 FQNEAQ, per germline (reference sequence). The CDR3 nucleotides are TGTGCCAGCAGCCTCAATAGGGGGCTTTCGAACACTGAAGCTTTCTTT. Amino acids: CASSLNRGLSNTEAFF. Filled out from reference TRBV7-9 and TRBJ1-1, the complete variable domain reads DTGVSQNPRHKITKRGQNVTFRCDPISEHNRLYWYRQTLGQGPEFLTYFQNEAQLEKSRLLSDRFSAERPKGSFSTLEIQRTEQGDSAMYLCASSLNRGLSNTEAFFGQGTRLTVV.

To note about this clone: At one end the junction does not follow the germline gene, possibly because of a read error. V usage is TRBV6-5 and J usage is TRBJ1-1; TRBD1 matches 12 bases. From germline, CDR1 is MNHEY and CDR2 SVGAGI. The CDR3 has 14 amino acids. CDR3 residues: CASSLLGQGATLDF. The CDR3, as DNA: TGTGCCAGCAGTTTGTTGGGACAGGGGGCGACCCTTGACTTT.

This chain connects TRBV18 to TRBJ2-6; 7 nucleotides agree with TRBD2. J was trimmed by 0 bases and V by 0 bases; bases with no gene match: 2. The CDR3 spans 17 residues. In germline, CDR1 is KGHSH, CDR2 LQKENI. In DNA, the CDR3 is TGTGCCAGCTCACCACCGGCGGGAGACTCTGGGGCCAACGTCCTGACTTTC. Its translation: CASSPPAGDSGANVLTF.